The clone carrying this TCR beta chain showed up just a few times. This sample stems from a study of blood T cell repertoires in COVID-19. Assay used: immunoSEQ multiplex PCR; TCRdb lists only in-frame clones, some missing. This sample yields roughly 40,000 clones, of which about 82% are seen a single time; nearly 10% belongs to the top ten. The germline V gene has CDR1 LNHDA and CDR2 SQIVND (reference sequence). Trimming cost V 2 bases and J 1 base; bases outside gene matches: 2. The CDR3 consists of 15 residues. The chain employs TRBV19 and TRBJ2-3, with TRBD2 matching over 8 bases. The specimen sequenced was peripheral blood. The origin of this receptor is a human donor in a cohort sampled during active COVID-19. CDR3 sequence reads: CASSIRRGGTDTQYF. CDR3 in DNA: TGTGCCAGTAGTATAAGGCGGGGGGGCACAGATACGCAGTATTTT. The full variable domain, in which reference TRBV19 and TRBJ2-3 provide the parts outside the CDR3, is DGGITQSPKYLFRKEGQNVTLSCEQNLNHDAMYWYRQDPGQGLRLIYYSQIVNDFQKGDIAEGYSVSREKKESFPLTVTSAQKNPTAFYLCASSIRRGGTDTQYFGPGTRLTVL.